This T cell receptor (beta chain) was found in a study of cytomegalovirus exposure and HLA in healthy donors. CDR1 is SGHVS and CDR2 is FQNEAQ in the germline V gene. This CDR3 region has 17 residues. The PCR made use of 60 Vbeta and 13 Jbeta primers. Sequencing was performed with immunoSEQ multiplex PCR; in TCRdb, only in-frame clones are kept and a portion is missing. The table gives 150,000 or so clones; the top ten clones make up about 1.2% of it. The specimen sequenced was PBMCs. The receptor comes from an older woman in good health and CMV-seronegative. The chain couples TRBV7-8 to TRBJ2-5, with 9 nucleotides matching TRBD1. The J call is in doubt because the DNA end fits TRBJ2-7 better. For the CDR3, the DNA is TGTGCCAGCAGCTCGACCGTGGACAGGGGACTATCCTACGAGCAGTACTTC. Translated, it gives CASSSTVDRGLSYEQYF.